Listed here are 27 T cell receptor beta chains from one sample, sequenced in a study of T cell responses to AZD1222 COVID-19 vaccine. The assay was immunoSEQ multiplex PCR, and TCRdb's table has in-frame clones only and misses some. This repertoire shows 150,000 or so clones, about 89% found once; its top ten account for approximately 5.1%. This specimen was peripheral blood, taken on day 0 of AZD1222 vaccination. These receptors came from an adult in good health.

This chain joins TRBV4-1 and TRBJ2-5, with TRBD2 identical over 8 bases. Germline CDR1 and CDR2: MGHRA and YSYEKL. The CDR3 covers 13 residues. J gave up 5 bases and V 4 bases, and 3 bases lay outside the gene matches. The CDR3 bases are TGCGCCAGCAGCCCCGGGAGGGCTGAGACCCAGTACTTC. Translated, it gives CASSPGRAETQYF.

The gene calls are TRBV5-6 and TRBJ2-7; D perhaps matches TRBD1 (5 bases). The length of the CDR3 is 14 residues. The germline V and J ends were trimmed by 0 bases and 1 base, with 8 bases remaining between them. Germline lookup yields CDR1 SGHDT and CDR2 YYEEEE. CDR3 amino acids: CASSLGQGSYEQYF. CDR3 in DNA: TGTGCCAGCAGCTTGGGTCAGGGATCCTACGAGCAGTACTTC.

J is TRBJ1-2 and V is TRBV7-9; a possible D gene is TRBD1 (6 bases). Trimming left V 6 bases short and J 6 bases short, with 17 bases between. The germline gives CDR1 SEHNR, CDR2 FQNEAQ (reference sequence). CDR3 length equals 14 residues. The CDR3 coding sequence is TGTGCCAGCAGATCAGCGGGGGCAGACGATGGCTACACCTTC. Translating gives CASRSAGADDGYTF.

This chain uses TRBV7-9 with TRBJ1-1; 8 nucleotides agree with TRBD1. Per the germline V gene, CDR1 is SEHNR and CDR2 is FQNEAQ (reference sequence). This CDR3 is 15 amino acids long. V lost 4 bases and J lost 0; bases outside the gene matches: 4. DNA for the CDR3: TGTGCCAGCAGCTCCCAGACAGGGGTGAACACTGAAGCTTTCTTT. Its protein product is CASSSQTGVNTEAFF.

The chain couples TRBV5-4 to TRBJ2-3; 7 bases line up with TRBD2. CDR1 is SGHNT and CDR2 is YYREEE in the germline V gene (reference sequence). The CDR3 runs 14 residues. Trimming cost V 4 bases and J 2 bases; bases outside gene matches: 4. CDR3 amino acids: CASSPGLPTDTQYF. The CDR3, as DNA: TGTGCCAGCAGCCCGGGACTACCCACAGATACGCAGTATTTT.

V is TRBV28 and J is TRBJ1-4; tentatively, D is TRBD1 (6 bases). CDR3 length: 16 residues. Germline V CDR1 and CDR2: MDHEN, SYDVKM. The ends were cut back, 4 bases at V and 5 bases at J, with 17 bases in the middle. The CDR3, as DNA: TGTGCCAGCAGTTCTCCCCTGGGCAGGGGAAATGAAAAACTGTTTTTT. It encodes CASSSPLGRGNEKLFF.

The DNA of the CDR3 is TGTGCCAGCTCACATAAACTAGCGGGAGGTGTGAATGAGCAGTTCTTC. It translates to CASSHKLAGGVNEQFF. V and J are TRBV18 and TRBJ2-1; 12 bases fit TRBD2. Germline trimming cut 4 bases from V and 7 bases from J; bases unmatched to any gene: 8. The CDR3 extends over 16 amino acids. Germline CDR1 KGHSH, CDR2 LQKENI.

The chain carries TRBV5-6 and TRBJ2-1; TRBD2 agrees at 8 bases. CDR3 size: 16 residues. Germline CDR1 and CDR2: SGHDT and YYEEEE. V lost 4 bases, J lost 4 bases, and 10 bases stayed unmatched. The CDR3 DNA reads as TGTGCCAGCAGCCCCCTTTGGATAGCGGGGTACAATGAGCAGTTCTTC. Amino acid sequence: CASSPLWIAGYNEQFF.

This rearrangement joins TRBV28 to TRBJ1-4; D perhaps matches TRBD1 (6 bases). This CDR3 has 14 amino acids. Trimming took off 6 bases at V and 12 bases at J, with 20 bases between the two ends. The germline gives CDR1 MDHEN, CDR2 SYDVKM. CDR3 DNA sequence: TGTGCCAGCAGGCCCCCGGGACACCATGAGGAACTGTTTTTT. Translating gives CASRPPGHHEELFF.

CDR3 DNA sequence: TGTGCCAGCAGCCCCAAGGGGGATAGCGGGAGTGGAGGGCAGTACTTC. Its protein product is CASSPKGDSGSGGQYF. This sequence joins TRBV5-4 and TRBJ2-7, with TRBD2 identical over 9 bases. CDR1 and CDR2 from the germline V gene are SGHNT and YYREEE (reference sequence). The junction had 17 bases not matched to a gene; V was cut back by 4 bases and J by 9 bases. The CDR3 length is 16 residues.

The V and J genes are TRBV5-1 and TRBJ2-7, with 7 bases matching TRBD2. The CDR3 spans 15 residues. V gave up 4 bases and J gave up 3 bases; unmatched junction bases: 10. Germline CDR1 reads SGHRS; CDR2 reads YFSETQ. The CDR3 bases are TGCGCCAGCAGCCCACAATTGACGGGGGGCTACGAGCAGTACTTC. This gives the protein CASSPQLTGGYEQYF.

This chain joins TRBV6-2 or TRBV6-3 and TRBJ2-1, with 8 bases fitting TRBD1. CDR1 is MNHEY and CDR2 is SVGEGT in the germline V gene. V trimming: 4 bases; J trimming: 4 bases; junction bases outside the gene matches: 6. This CDR3 contains 15 residues. The CDR3 DNA follows: TGTGCCAGCAGTTCGCTGACAGGGGTTTACAATGAGCAGTTCTTC. Translated, it gives CASSSLTGVYNEQFF.

The chain recombines TRBV6-2 or TRBV6-3 with TRBJ2-1; the match to TRBD2 covers 9 bases. V was pared by 3 bases and J by 5 bases, with 14 bases of the junction left unmatched. This CDR3 region has 18 residues. Germline CDR1 MNHEY, CDR2 SVGEGT. CDR3 sequence (DNA): TGTGCCAGCAGTTATATCTCGGGGCTAGCGGGGCTCCACAATGAGCAGTTCTTC. It is translated as CASSYISGLAGLHNEQFF.

The chain carries TRBV30 and TRBJ2-7; TRBD2 is a possible D gene (5 bases). CDR3 length: 15 residues. Germline CDR1 is GTSNPN and CDR2 is SVGIG (reference sequence). Trimming pared 5 bases from V and 7 bases from J, leaving 24 bases between. The CDR3 loop reads CAWALGVAGPGEQYF. Written as DNA, the CDR3 is TGTGCCTGGGCCCTCGGCGTGGCGGGCCCCGGGGAGCAGTACTTC.

The chain couples TRBV11-2 to TRBJ2-3; D call uncertain. Trimming shortened V by 3 bases and J by 5 bases, and 15 bases separated the two germline ends. Germline lookup yields CDR1 SGHAT and CDR2 FQNNGV. The CDR3 has 15 amino acids. The CDR3, as DNA: TGTGCCAGCAGCTTCTATTCGGGTATTGGAGATACGCAGTATTTT. It encodes CASSFYSGIGDTQYF.

The CDR3 DNA sequence: TGTGCCAGCAGGATCGGGAGGGCATCTTACAATGAGCAGTTCTTC. As protein: CASRIGRASYNEQFF. The gene calls are TRBV7-2 and TRBJ2-1; TRBD2 matches at 8 bases. The ends lost 6 bases at V and 4 bases at J; junction bases unmatched: 8. There are 15 residues in the CDR3. CDR1 SGHTA and CDR2 FQGNSA come from the germline V gene.

The chain has TRBV19 and TRBJ1-1; no clear D. Trimming pared 10 bases from V and 1 base from J, leaving 19 bases between. The CDR3 totals 15 residues. Germline V gene lookup returns CDR1 LNHDA and CDR2 SQIVND (reference sequence). CDR3: CATRPAGESNTEAFF. The CDR3, as DNA: TGTGCCACCAGACCGGCGGGCGAATCGAACACTGAAGCTTTCTTT.

This rearrangement joins TRBV3-1 (or the pseudogene TRBV3-2) to TRBJ2-3; D is unclear. CDR1 and CDR2 (germline): LGHDT, YNNKEL (reference sequence). The CDR3 contains 17 residues. The V and J ends lost 1 base and 3 bases respectively, with 17 bases between them. This CDR3 is CASSQGNPVLGTDTQYF. For the CDR3, the DNA is TGTGCCAGCAGCCAAGGGAATCCCGTCTTGGGGACAGATACGCAGTATTTT.

The CDR3 bases are TGTGCCACCAGCAGGCTCTTGTGGGACGGCTACACCTTC. Encoded protein: CATSRLLWDGYTF. The rearrangement joins TRBV15 to TRBJ1-2; a weak D match, TRBD1 (5 bases). Trimming left V 3 bases short and J 8 bases short, with 13 bases between. The V gene's germline CDR1 is LNHNV and CDR2 YYDKDF (reference sequence). The CDR3 loop spans 13 amino acids.

The gene calls are TRBV6-5 and TRBJ1-6; weak D call: TRBD1 (6 bases). The germline V gene has CDR1 MNHEY and CDR2 SVGAGI. There are 14 residues in the CDR3. Between the trimmed V and J ends, which lost 8 bases and 5 bases, there was a span of 13 bases. As DNA, the CDR3 is TGTGCCAGCGACAGGATTCAGAATAATTCACCCCTCCACTTT. The encoded protein is CASDRIQNNSPLHF.

This chain connects TRBV7-2 to TRBJ2-3, with D possibly being TRBD2 (7 bases). The V gene's germline CDR1 is SGHTA and CDR2 FQGNSA. The V end was cut by 5 bases, the J end by 0 bases, with 24 bases between. The CDR3 contains 19 residues. The CDR3 region is CASSHPGGRKLVSTDTQYF. The DNA for the CDR3 is TGTGCCAGCAGCCACCCCGGGGGGCGAAAATTAGTTAGCACAGATACGCAGTATTTT.

The chain joins TRBV14 to TRBJ2-3; 13 nucleotides match TRBD2. With V trimmed by 3 bases and J by 4 bases, 7 bases remained unmatched. The CDR3 contains 17 residues. Germline V CDR1 and CDR2: SGHDN, FVKESK. CDR3 DNA: TGTGCCAGCAGCCATTCCACTGGACTAGCGGGAGCAGATACGCAGTATTTT. Protein product: CASSHSTGLAGADTQYF.

CDR3 coding DNA: TGTGCCAGCTCACCCGGGACAGCCAACGTCCTGACTTTC. The encoded protein is CASSPGTANVLTF. The genes are TRBV18 and TRBJ2-6; the D gene is possibly TRBD1 (6 bases). The V gene's germline CDR1 is KGHSH and CDR2 LQKENI. CDR3 size: 13 residues. Trimming shortened V by 3 bases and J by 7 bases, and 7 bases separated the two germline ends.

CDR3 residues: CASRNTVLNTGELFF. In DNA, the CDR3 is TGCGCCAGCAGAAATACAGTGCTCAACACCGGGGAGCTGTTTTTT. V gene TRBV5-1 combines with J gene TRBJ2-2; D not certain. With 5 bases removed from V and 2 bases from J, the gap between germline ends came to 13 bases. The CDR3 length is 15 residues. Germline V gene lookup returns CDR1 SGHRS and CDR2 YFSETQ.

The genes are TRBV7-9 and TRBJ2-5; the match to TRBD2 covers 12 bases. J lost 4 bases, V lost 2 bases, and 5 bases had no gene match. The length of the CDR3 is 16 residues. The germline gives CDR1 SEHNR, CDR2 FQNEAQ (reference sequence). CDR3 nucleotide sequence: TGTGCCAGCAGCTTACTGACTAGCGGGAGTAGAGAGACCCAGTACTTC. Protein sequence: CASSLLTSGSRETQYF. The entire variable domain, with the rest obtained from reference TRBV7-9 and TRBJ2-5, is as follows: DTGVSQNPRHKITKRGQNVTFRCDPISEHNRLYWYRQTLGQGPEFLTYFQNEAQLEKSRLLSDRFSAERPKGSFSTLEIQRTEQGDSAMYLCASSLLTSGSRETQYFGPGTRLLVL.

The rearrangement uses TRBV2 and TRBJ1-3; D is unresolved. The CDR3 is 13 residues long. CDR1 SNHLY and CDR2 FYNNEI come from the germline V gene. The ends were cut back, 11 bases at V and 0 bases at J, with 11 bases in the middle. CDR3 sequence (DNA): TGTGCCCAAGCGCGAGACTCTGGAAACACCATATATTTT. This gives the protein CAQARDSGNTIYF.

CDR3 nucleotide sequence: TGCGCCAGCAGCTTGGGATTGATCGACCGGGACAGCTATAATTCACCCCTCCACTTT. This gives the protein CASSLGLIDRDSYNSPLHF. This chain uses TRBV5-1 with TRBJ1-6; 7 bases match TRBD1. CDR1 SGHRS and CDR2 YFSETQ come from the germline V gene. The CDR3 consists of 19 residues. V lost 0 bases and J lost 3; bases outside the gene matches: 12.